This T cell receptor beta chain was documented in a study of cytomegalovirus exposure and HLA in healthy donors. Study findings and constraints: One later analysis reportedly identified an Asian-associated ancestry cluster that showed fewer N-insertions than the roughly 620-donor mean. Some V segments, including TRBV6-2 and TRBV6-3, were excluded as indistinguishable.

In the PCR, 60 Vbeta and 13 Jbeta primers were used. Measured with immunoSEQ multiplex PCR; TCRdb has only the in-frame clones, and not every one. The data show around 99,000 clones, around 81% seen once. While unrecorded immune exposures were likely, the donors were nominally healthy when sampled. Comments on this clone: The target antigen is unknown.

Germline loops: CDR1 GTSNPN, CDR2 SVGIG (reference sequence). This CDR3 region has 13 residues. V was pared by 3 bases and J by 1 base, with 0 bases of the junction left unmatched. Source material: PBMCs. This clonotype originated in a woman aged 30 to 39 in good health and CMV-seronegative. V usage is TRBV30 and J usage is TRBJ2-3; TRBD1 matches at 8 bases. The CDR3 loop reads CAWRTGGTDTQYF. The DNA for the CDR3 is TGTGCCTGGAGGACAGGGGGCACAGATACGCAGTATTTT.